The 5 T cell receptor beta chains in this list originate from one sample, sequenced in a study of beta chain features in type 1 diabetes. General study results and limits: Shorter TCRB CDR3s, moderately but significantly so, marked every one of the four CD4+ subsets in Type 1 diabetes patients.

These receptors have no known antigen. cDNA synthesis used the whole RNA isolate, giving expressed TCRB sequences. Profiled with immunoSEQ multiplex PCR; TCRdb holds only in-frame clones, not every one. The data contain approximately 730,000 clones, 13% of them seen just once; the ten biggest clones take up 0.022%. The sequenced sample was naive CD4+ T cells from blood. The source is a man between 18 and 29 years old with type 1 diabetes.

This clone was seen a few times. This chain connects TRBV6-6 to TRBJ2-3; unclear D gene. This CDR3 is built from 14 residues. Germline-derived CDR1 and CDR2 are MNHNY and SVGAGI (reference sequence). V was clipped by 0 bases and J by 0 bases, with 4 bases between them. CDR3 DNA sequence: TGTGCCAGCAGTTACTCGGAGAGCACAGATACGCAGTATTTT. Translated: CASSYSESTDTQYF.

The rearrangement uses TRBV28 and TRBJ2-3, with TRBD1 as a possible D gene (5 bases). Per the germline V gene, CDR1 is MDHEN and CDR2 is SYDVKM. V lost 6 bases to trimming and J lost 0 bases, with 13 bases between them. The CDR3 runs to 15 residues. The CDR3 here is CASSIWGQSTDTQYF. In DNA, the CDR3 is TGTGCCAGCAGCATATGGGGCCAAAGCACAGATACGCAGTATTTT.

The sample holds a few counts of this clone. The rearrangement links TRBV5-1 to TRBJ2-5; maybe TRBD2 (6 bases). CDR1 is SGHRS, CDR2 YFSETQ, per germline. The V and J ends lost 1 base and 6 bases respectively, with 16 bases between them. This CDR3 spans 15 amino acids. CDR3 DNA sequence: TGCGCCAGCAGCTTGCGCGGGGCCGAACTCAAGACCCAGTACTTC. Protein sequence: CASSLRGAELKTQYF.

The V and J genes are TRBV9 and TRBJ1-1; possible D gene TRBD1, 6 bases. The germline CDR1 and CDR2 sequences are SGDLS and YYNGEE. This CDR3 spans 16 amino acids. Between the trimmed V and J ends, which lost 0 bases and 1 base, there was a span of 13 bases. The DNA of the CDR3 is TGTGCCAGCAGCGTAGCGGGGGGCGCGGGGAACACTGAAGCTTTCTTT. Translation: CASSVAGGAGNTEAFF.

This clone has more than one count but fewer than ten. The CDR3 nucleotides read TGTGCCATCACCCCAGGGGCGGGGGACACCGGGGAGCTGTTTTTT. It specifies CAITPGAGDTGELFF. The chain is built from TRBV10-3 and TRBJ2-2; D possibly corresponds to TRBD2 (7 bases). Germline CDR1 is ENHRY and CDR2 is SYGVKD. Trimming took off 7 bases at V and 3 bases at J, with 15 bases between the two ends. The length of the CDR3 is 15 residues.